One and the same sample provided the 10 T cell receptor beta chains below, sequenced in a study of blood T cells in healthy people across ages. Then a second PCR, running roughly 6 to 12 cycles, was carried out with a sample-barcoded 5' primer and a J-beta primer mix. TCRdb processed the 5' RACE reads anew with MiXCR; each CDR3 protein has one entry. The sample shows about 1.8 million distinct CDR3 sequences, roughly 50% of them seen only once. The sample was blood. Receptor source: a woman aged 40 to 50 in good health.

This chain connects TRBV20-1 to TRBJ2-4; a weak D match, TRBD1 (5 bases). V dropped 0 bases and J dropped 2 bases, with 17 bases sitting between them. Germline-derived CDR1 and CDR2 are DFQATT and SNEGSKA (reference sequence). This CDR3 spans 17 amino acids. The CDR3 bases are TGCAGTGCTAGAGAGGCAGGGATAAGAAAAACCAAAAACATTCAGTACTTC. It codes for CSAREAGIRKTKNIQYF.

The V gene is TRBV6-5, the J gene TRBJ2-1; 9 bases are a match to TRBD2. The J call is uncertain, as TRBJ2-7 better fits the DNA end. Germline CDR1 MNHEY, CDR2 SVGAGI. CDR3 length: 18 amino acids. The CDR3 region has the DNA TGTGCCAGCAGTTACTTTCGCGGGAGGGTAGGGACCCACAATGAGCAGTACTTC. Translating gives CASSYFRGRVGTHNEQYF.

The chain employs TRBV5-1 and TRBJ2-5; tentatively, D is TRBD2 (5 bases). Germline CDR1 SGHRS, CDR2 YFSETQ. V was cut by 6 bases and J by 6 bases, with 18 bases left in between. This CDR3 is 14 amino acids long. The DNA of the CDR3 is TGCGCCAGCAAGGACGGGAACGTGGTGAAGACCCAGTACTTC. Its translation is CASKDGNVVKTQYF.

The chain couples TRBV29-1 to TRBJ2-5; D is tentatively TRBD1 or TRBD2 (5 bases each). Trimming removed 4 bases at V and 3 bases at J, with 9 bases between. Germline V gives CDR1 SQVTM, CDR2 ANQGSEA. The CDR3 consists of 12 residues. CDR3 protein: CSVGVGEETQYF. The CDR3, as DNA: TGCAGCGTTGGGGTGGGGGAAGAGACCCAGTACTTC.

A few counts support this clonotype. This chain links TRBV28 with TRBJ2-1; D is possibly TRBD1 or TRBD2 (5 bases each). V lost 5 bases, J lost 6 bases, and 23 bases lay in between. The CDR3 extends over 17 amino acids. From germline, CDR1 is MDHEN and CDR2 SYDVKM. This CDR3 reads CASSGTASGLKANEQFF. CDR3 sequence (DNA): TGTGCCAGCAGTGGGACCGCGTCTGGTTTGAAGGCCAATGAGCAGTTCTTC.

This clonotype has just a few counts. The rearrangement uses TRBV20-1 and TRBJ2-5, with a tentative D call TRBD2 (5 bases). The germline V gene encodes CDR1 DFQATT and CDR2 SNEGSKA (reference sequence). V gave up 6 bases and J gave up 5 bases, with 19 bases separating them. CDR3 length: 14 amino acids. CDR3 coding DNA: TGCAGTGCAGCCGACTACCAGCTCATGGAGACCCAGTACTTC. Its protein product is CSAADYQLMETQYF.

This clonotype has a handful of counts. At one boundary the junction diverges from the germline segment, which might be a read error. This chain uses TRBV6-1 with TRBJ2-6; tentatively, D is TRBD1 (7 bases). Per germline, CDR1 MNHNS and CDR2 SASEGT. There are 19 residues in the CDR3. Here the CDR3 reads CASGLRGPGSYSEANVLTF. CDR3 DNA: TGTGCCAGCGGACTAAGGGGGCCGGGCTCCTACTCTGAGGCCAACGTCCTGACTTTC.

This clonotype has a single count. The rearrangement uses TRBV5-1 and TRBJ2-1, with D perhaps TRBD1 or TRBD2 (7 bases each). The germline V and J ends were trimmed by 7 bases and 5 bases, with 25 bases remaining between them. The CDR3 extends over 17 amino acids. Germline lookup yields CDR1 SGHRS and CDR2 YFSETQ. The CDR3 sequence is CASRSSVIAGGDNEQFF. As DNA, the CDR3 is TGCGCCAGCCGCTCCTCAGTCATCGCAGGGGGGGACAATGAGCAGTTCTTC.

This chain joins TRBV5-1 and TRBJ1-1; D perhaps matches TRBD1 (6 bases). The V and J ends lost 5 bases and 4 bases respectively, with 18 bases between them. The germline V gene has CDR1 SGHRS and CDR2 YFSETQ. This CDR3 region has 15 residues. The chain's CDR3 is CASSPRQAAGTEAFF. Written as DNA, the CDR3 is TGCGCCAGCAGTCCTAGACAGGCCGCTGGCACTGAAGCTTTCTTT.

The chain is built from TRBV5-5 and TRBJ2-1; D may correspond to TRBD1 or TRBD2 (5 bases each). Looked up from germline, CDR1 is SGHKS and CDR2 is YYEKEE (reference sequence). Trimming took off 1 base at V and 6 bases at J, with 11 bases between the two ends. This CDR3 is 14 amino acids long. The CDR3 DNA follows: TGTGCCAGCAGCTTGAATTCTGGGGGCAATGAGCAGTTCTTC. Its protein product is CASSLNSGGNEQFF.